This TCR beta chain was captured by sequencing in a study of CD8 T cells in Susac syndrome. An amount of RNA that ranged from roughly 0.5 to 1 ug was reverse transcribed with random hexamers. An immunoSEQ multiplex PCR amplified TCR beta CDR3 over 54 Vbeta and 13 Jbeta. From the immunoSEQ multiplex PCR reads, TCRdb called clonotypes with MiXCR, one entry per CDR3 protein. The sample has fewer than 350,000 distinct CDR3 sequences, 90% to 95% seen once; the top ten hold 0.065%. FACS was used to enrich TEMRA cells, whereas the CD8+ and CD4+ T cells were obtained by negative isolation. The V gene lost 0 bases and the J gene lost 5 bases, with 8 bases spanning the gap. The CDR3 sequence is 12 residues long. Looked up from germline, CDR1 is SQVTM and CDR2 is ANQGSEA.

The J gene is TRBJ2-7, the V gene TRBV29-1; D possibly corresponds to TRBD2 (5 bases). Specimen: CD4+ T cells from PBMCs. The receptor's source is a human donor with multiple sclerosis. The chain's CDR3 is CSVEDQRDEQYF. The CDR3, as DNA: TGCAGCGTTGAAGATCAGAGGGACGAGCAGTACTTC.